The 7 T cell receptor beta chains reported below all come from one sample, sequenced in a study of shared clonotypes between healthy human individuals (TCRdb year 2020). Libraries were made using the immunoSEQ multiplex PCR assay. Held by TCRdb, this immuneACCESS table contains in-frame sequences only and omits some clones. Under half of the omission traces to an unresolved V gene where checked; the cause of the rest is unknown. This sample gives about 560,000 clones in total; roughly 72% of them show up just once. About 11% of the sample comes from the top ten. Sequencing input: PBMCs. The receptors were sampled from a woman aged 40 to 50 in good health. Some clones in this sample may be carry-over from other donors' samples.

The chain recombines TRBV7-9 with TRBJ2-7; unclear D gene. This CDR3 has 14 residues. Between the trimmed V and J ends, which lost 4 bases and 7 bases, there was a span of 17 bases. Germline V gene lookup returns CDR1 SEHNR and CDR2 FQNEAQ (reference sequence). CDR3 nucleotide sequence: TGTGCCAGCAGCTCGCCGGGCCCCCGTCGAGAGCAGTACTTC. Protein: CASSSPGPRREQYF.

V usage is TRBV21-1 and J usage is TRBJ2-5; the table names TRBD2, a call not compared with the DNA. TRBV21-1 is termed a pseudogene. The CDR3 extends over 15 amino acids. The CDR3 here is CASSKGSAPGETQYF. For the CDR3, the DNA is TGTGCCAGCAGCAAAGGAAGCGCCCCCGGCGAGACCCAGTACTTC.

The chain links TRBV7-7 to TRBJ2-7; D ambiguous. Trimming took 0 bases from V and 3 from J, leaving 6 bases between them. This CDR3 comprises 13 residues. The germline gives CDR1 SSHAT, CDR2 FNYEAQ (reference sequence). This CDR3 reads CASSLAGNYEQYF. The DNA for the CDR3 is TGTGCCAGCAGCTTAGCGGGAAACTACGAGCAGTACTTC.

This sequence joins TRBV11-2 and TRBJ2-1, with 11 bases lining up with TRBD2. J was trimmed by 7 bases and V by 2 bases; bases with no gene match: 4. The CDR3 has 15 amino acids. Looked up from germline, CDR1 is SGHAT and CDR2 is FQNNGV. Here the CDR3 reads CASSLLAGGGNEQFF. In nucleotides, the CDR3 is TGTGCCAGCAGCTTACTAGCGGGAGGTGGTAATGAGCAGTTCTTC.

On this clone itself: A much bigger clone sits one base away, suggesting this may be a read error. This chain links TRBV5-8 with TRBJ1-1, with TRBD1 matching 9 bases. V shed 3 bases, J shed 5 bases, and the junction held 5 bases outside the gene matches. The CDR3 has 14 residues. Germline V gene sequence: CDR1 SGHTS, CDR2 YDEGEE. CDR3 nucleotides: TGTGCCAGCAGCTCCGGGACAGGGAAGACTGAAGCTTTCTTT. Its protein is CASSSGTGKTEAFF.

The rearrangement uses TRBV29-1 and TRBJ2-7; no firm D call. This CDR3 comprises 12 residues. CDR1 and CDR2 (germline): SQVTM, ANQGSEA. V was trimmed by 6 bases and J by 9 bases, leaving 18 bases between them. DNA for the CDR3: TGCAGCGTCTGGGCCTCACTTGTAGGGCAGTACTTC. Translating it yields CSVWASLVGQYF.

The V gene is TRBV28, the J gene TRBJ1-3, with D unresolved. CDR1 is MDHEN and CDR2 is SYDVKM in the germline V gene. With 2 bases removed from V and 4 bases from J, the gap between germline ends came to 12 bases. The length of the CDR3 is 15 residues. This chain's CDR3 is CASSLSRSYGNTIYF. CDR3 nucleotide sequence: TGTGCCAGCAGTTTAAGTCGGTCGTACGGAAACACCATATATTTT.